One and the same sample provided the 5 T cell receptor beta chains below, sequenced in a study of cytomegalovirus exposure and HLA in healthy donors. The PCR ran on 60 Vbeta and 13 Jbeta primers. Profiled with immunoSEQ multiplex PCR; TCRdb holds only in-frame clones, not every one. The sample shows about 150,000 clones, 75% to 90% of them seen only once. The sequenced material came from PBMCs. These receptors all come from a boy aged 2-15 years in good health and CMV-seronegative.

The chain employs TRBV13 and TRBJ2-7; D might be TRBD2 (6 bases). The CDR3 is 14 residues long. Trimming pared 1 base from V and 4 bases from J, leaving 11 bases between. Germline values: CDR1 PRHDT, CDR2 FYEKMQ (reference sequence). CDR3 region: CASSLAGVGYEQYF. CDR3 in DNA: TGTGCCAGCAGCTTAGCGGGAGTTGGTTACGAGCAGTACTTC.

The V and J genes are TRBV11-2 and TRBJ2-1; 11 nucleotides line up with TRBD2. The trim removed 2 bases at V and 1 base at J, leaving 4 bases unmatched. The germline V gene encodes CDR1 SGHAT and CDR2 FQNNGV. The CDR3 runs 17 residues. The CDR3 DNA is TGTGCCAGCAGCTTAACCGGGACTAGCGGTTCCTACAATGAGCAGTTCTTC. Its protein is CASSLTGTSGSYNEQFF.

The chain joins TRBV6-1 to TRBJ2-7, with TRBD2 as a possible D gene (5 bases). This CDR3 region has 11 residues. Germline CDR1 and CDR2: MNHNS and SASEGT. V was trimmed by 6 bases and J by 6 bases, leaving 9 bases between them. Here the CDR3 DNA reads TGTGCCAGCAGGGACGGAGGCGAGCAGTACTTC. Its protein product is CASRDGGEQYF.

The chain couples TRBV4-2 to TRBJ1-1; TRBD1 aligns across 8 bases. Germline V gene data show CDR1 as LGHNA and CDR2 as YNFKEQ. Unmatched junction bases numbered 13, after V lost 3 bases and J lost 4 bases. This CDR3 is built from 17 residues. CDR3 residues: CASSQLAGGSSATEAFF. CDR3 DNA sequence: TGTGCCAGCAGCCAGCTCGCAGGGGGCTCCTCGGCCACTGAAGCTTTCTTT.

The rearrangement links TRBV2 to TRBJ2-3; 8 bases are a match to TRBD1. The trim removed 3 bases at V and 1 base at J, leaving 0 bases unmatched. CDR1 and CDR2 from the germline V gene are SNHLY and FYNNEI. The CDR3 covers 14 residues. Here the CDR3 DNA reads TGTGCCAGCAGTGAGGACAGGGGCACAGATACGCAGTATTTT. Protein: CASSEDRGTDTQYF.